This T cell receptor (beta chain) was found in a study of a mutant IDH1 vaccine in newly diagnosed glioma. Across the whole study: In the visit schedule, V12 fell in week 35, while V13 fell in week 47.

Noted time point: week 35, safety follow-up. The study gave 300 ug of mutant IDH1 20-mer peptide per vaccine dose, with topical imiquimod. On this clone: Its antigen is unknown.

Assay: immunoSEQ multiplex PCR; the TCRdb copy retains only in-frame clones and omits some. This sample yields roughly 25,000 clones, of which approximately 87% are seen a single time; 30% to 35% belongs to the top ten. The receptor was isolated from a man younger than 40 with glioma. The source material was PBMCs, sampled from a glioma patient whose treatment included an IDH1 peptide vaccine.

CDR3 in DNA: TGTGCCAGCAGCCCGCTTAATTCACCCCTCCACTTT. The encoded protein is CASSPLNSPLHF. The genes are TRBV5-5 and TRBJ1-6; no reliable D call. The CDR3 is 12 residues long. The germline V gene encodes CDR1 SGHKS and CDR2 YYEKEE (reference sequence). V lost 4 bases and J 6 bases, leaving 5 bases between the germline ends.